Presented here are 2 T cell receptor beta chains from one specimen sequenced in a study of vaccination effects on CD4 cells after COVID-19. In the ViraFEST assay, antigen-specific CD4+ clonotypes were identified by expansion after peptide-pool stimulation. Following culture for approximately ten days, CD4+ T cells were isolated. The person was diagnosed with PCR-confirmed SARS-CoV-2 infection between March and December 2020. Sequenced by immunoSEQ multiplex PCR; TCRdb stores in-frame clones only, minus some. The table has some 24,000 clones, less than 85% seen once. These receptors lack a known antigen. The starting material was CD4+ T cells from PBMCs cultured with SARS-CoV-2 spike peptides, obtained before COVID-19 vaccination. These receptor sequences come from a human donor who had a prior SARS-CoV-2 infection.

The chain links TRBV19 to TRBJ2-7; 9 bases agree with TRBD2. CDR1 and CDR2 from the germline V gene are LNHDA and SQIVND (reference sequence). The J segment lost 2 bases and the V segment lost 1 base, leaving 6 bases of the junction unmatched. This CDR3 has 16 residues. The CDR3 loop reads CASSIAASGTAYEQYF. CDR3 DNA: TGTGCCAGTAGTATAGCCGCTAGCGGGACCGCCTACGAGCAGTACTTC.

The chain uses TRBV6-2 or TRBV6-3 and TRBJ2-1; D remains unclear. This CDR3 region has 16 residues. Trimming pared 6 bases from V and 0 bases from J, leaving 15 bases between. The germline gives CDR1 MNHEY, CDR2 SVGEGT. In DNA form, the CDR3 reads TGTGCCAGCAGCCAACCGACCGTAAGCTCCTACAATGAGCAGTTCTTC. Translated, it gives CASSQPTVSSYNEQFF.